This T cell receptor beta chain was identified during a study of cytomegalovirus exposure and HLA in healthy donors. Some clones are missing from TCRdb's copy, which holds only in-frame ones; the method was immunoSEQ multiplex PCR. The sample carries roughly 110,000 clones, roughly nine tenths recorded once. The CDR3 loop spans 20 amino acids. Germline CDR1 and CDR2: MGHRA and YSYEKL. The V gene lost 0 bases and the J gene lost 0 bases, with 22 bases spanning the gap. Material: PBMCs. The V gene is TRBV4-1, the J gene TRBJ2-3; a possible D gene is TRBD2 (6 bases). The clonotype comes from a woman under 30 in good health and CMV-seropositive. The CDR3 sequence is CASSQESIAGLQPSTDTQYF. The CDR3 DNA follows: TGCGCCAGCAGCCAAGAATCAATTGCGGGGCTACAACCTAGCACAGATACGCAGTATTTT.